This TCR beta chain was documented in a study of cytomegalovirus exposure and HLA in healthy donors. Looking at the study overall: Samples from HLA-typed donors yielded about 80 million unique TCRs in an early data release.

The germline V gene has CDR1 KGHSH and CDR2 LQKENI. The CDR3 is made up of 13 amino acids. Trimming at V came to 3 bases and at J to 8 bases, leaving 4 bases not matched to a gene. Study-wide results and caveats: TCR beta V- and J-gene trimming, according to a later analysis, was linked to a missense DCLRE1C variant. Across donors, presence/absence analyses took sequencing depth to be roughly uniform.

In regard to this clone: What it binds is unknown.

Amplification used 60 Vbeta primers and 13 Jbeta primers. Sequenced by immunoSEQ multiplex PCR; TCRdb stores in-frame clones only, minus some. Of 100,000 to 150,000 clones in the sample, more than 65% are singletons; the top ten hold less than 15%. The specimen was PBMCs. The J gene is TRBJ1-1, the V gene TRBV18; 9 bases agree with TRBD1. The sequence came from a woman aged 55-69 years in good health and CMV-seropositive. CDR3 sequence: CASSPQDRGEAFF. The CDR3 bases are TGTGCCAGCTCACCTCAGGACAGGGGAGAAGCTTTCTTT.